This T cell receptor (beta chain) originates from a study of shared clonotypes between healthy human individuals. With regard to this clone: Its antigen is currently unknown.

General study points: Sampling covered blood only; tissue repertoires likely differ.

Trimming removed 2 bases from V and 3 bases from J, with 14 bases in between. The CDR3 is made up of 14 amino acids. Germline-derived CDR1 and CDR2 are SQVTM and ANQGSEA. Method: immunoSEQ multiplex PCR; TCRdb's copy keeps in-frame clones and lacks some. The sample consists of a few million clones, 95% of them appearing once. This receptor was obtained from a man between 18 and 29 years old in good health. V is TRBV29-1 and J is TRBJ2-7; D gene uncertain. Sequenced: naive CD4+ T cells sorted from blood. Subset of the sample: CD45RA+ positively selected. CDR3 residues: CSVEKVGRNYEQYF. CDR3 DNA sequence: TGCAGCGTTGAAAAGGTAGGACGGAACTACGAGCAGTACTTC.